Listed below are T cell receptor beta chains from one sample, sequenced in a study of blood T cell repertoires in COVID-19. The data were produced by immunoSEQ multiplex PCR, yet TCRdb's version contains in-frame clones alone and is incomplete. The sample lists 200,000 to 250,000 clones, roughly 84% occurring once. Input material: PBMCs or T cells enriched from blood (not recorded which). The source of these receptors is a woman aged 40 to 50 who had recovered from COVID-19. Each CDR3 is given with its conserved first and last residue. A D gene is named only where the DNA matches it firmly. The size of a clone is reported for some rows only, either as once, few or many, or as a class for expanded clones.

v_call: TRBV5-3
j_call: TRBJ2-3
d_call: TRBD2
clone_size: NA
cdr3_aa: CARSQEGLANTDTQYF
cdr3_nt: TGTGCCAGAAGCCAAGAGGGACTAGCGAACACAGATACGCAGTATTTT

v_call: TRBV28
j_call: TRBJ1-2
d_call: TRBD1
clone_size: NA
cdr3_aa: CATYRGEYGYTF
cdr3_nt: TGTGCCACGTACAGGGGGGAATATGGCTACACCTTC

v_call: TRBV6-5
j_call: TRBJ1-1
d_call: NA
clone_size: NA
cdr3_aa: CASRLQGIAFF
cdr3_nt: TGTGCCAGCAGACTACAAGGAATAGCTTTCTTT

v_call: TRBV9
j_call: TRBJ2-7
d_call: NA
clone_size: NA
cdr3_aa: CASSVVAEGYEQYF
cdr3_nt: TGTGCCAGCAGCGTAGTAGCTGAGGGCTACGAGCAGTACTTC

v_call: TRBV12-5
j_call: TRBJ1-1
d_call: NA
clone_size: once
cdr3_aa: CASVDRLDTEAFF
cdr3_nt: TGTGCTAGTGTCGACAGGCTCGACACTGAAGCTTTCTTT

v_call: TRBV18
j_call: TRBJ2-7
d_call: TRBD1
clone_size: few
cdr3_aa: CASSPDRVHEQYF
cdr3_nt: TGTGCCAGCTCACCGGACAGGGTCCACGAGCAGTACTTC

v_call: TRBV7-9
j_call: TRBJ1-2
d_call: NA
clone_size: NA
cdr3_aa: CASSLAMAGLYGYTF
cdr3_nt: TGTGCCAGCAGCTTAGCGATGGCAGGGCTATATGGCTACACCTTC

v_call: TRBV27
j_call: TRBJ2-1
d_call: NA
clone_size: NA
cdr3_aa: CASSSPMGGDNEQFF
cdr3_nt: TGTGCCAGCAGTTCCCCGATGGGGGGAGACAATGAGCAGTTCTTC

v_call: TRBV19
j_call: TRBJ2-1
d_call: TRBD2
clone_size: NA
cdr3_aa: CASSIGGLANEQFF
cdr3_nt: TGTGCCAGTAGTATAGGGGGACTAGCAAACGAGCAGTTCTTC

v_call: TRBV11-2
j_call: TRBJ2-7
d_call: TRBD2
clone_size: NA
cdr3_aa: CASSLGTSGDYEQYF
cdr3_nt: TGTGCCAGCAGCTTAGGGACTAGCGGAGACTACGAGCAGTACTTC

v_call: TRBV6-5
j_call: TRBJ2-2
d_call: TRBD1
clone_size: NA
cdr3_aa: CASRGTENTGELFF
cdr3_nt: TGTGCCAGCAGGGGGACAGAGAACACCGGGGAGCTGTTTTTT

v_call: TRBV4-3
j_call: TRBJ1-5
d_call: NA
clone_size: NA
cdr3_aa: CASSQRHTEGNQPQHF
cdr3_nt: TGCGCCAGCAGCCAACGACACACGGAAGGCAATCAGCCCCAGCATTTT

v_call: TRBV28
j_call: TRBJ1-4
d_call: NA
clone_size: once
cdr3_aa: CASSFTGVRNEKLFF
cdr3_nt: TGTGCCAGCAGTTTTACGGGAGTCAGGAATGAAAAACTGTTTTTT

v_call: TRBV28
j_call: TRBJ2-2
d_call: TRBD2
clone_size: NA
cdr3_aa: CASSPTRGGTGELFF
cdr3_nt: TGTGCCAGCAGTCCGACGCGGGGGGGGACCGGGGAGCTGTTTTTT

v_call: TRBV7-2
j_call: TRBJ2-1
d_call: NA
clone_size: NA
cdr3_aa: CASSYSTGSTNEQFF
cdr3_nt: TGTGCCAGCAGCTATTCGACAGGTAGTACTAATGAGCAGTTCTTC

v_call: TRBV2
j_call: TRBJ2-7
d_call: TRBD2
clone_size: NA
cdr3_aa: CASRGLAVPYEQYF
cdr3_nt: TGTGCCAGCAGAGGACTAGCGGTTCCCTACGAGCAGTACTTC

v_call: TRBV7-8
j_call: TRBJ1-2
d_call: NA
clone_size: NA
cdr3_aa: CASSYEAELSGYTF
cdr3_nt: TGTGCCAGCAGCTATGAGGCAGAATTATCTGGCTACACCTTC

v_call: TRBV28
j_call: TRBJ1-4
d_call: TRBD1
clone_size: many
cdr3_aa: CASNPIGQGSEKLFF
cdr3_nt: TGTGCCAGCAATCCTATAGGACAGGGTTCTGAAAAACTGTTTTTT

v_call: TRBV5-1
j_call: TRBJ2-1
d_call: NA
clone_size: NA
cdr3_aa: CASSLAGMSSYNEQFF
cdr3_nt: TGCGCCAGCAGCTTGGCCGGGATGAGCTCCTACAATGAGCAGTTCTTC

v_call: TRBV29-1
j_call: TRBJ2-2
d_call: TRBD1
clone_size: NA
cdr3_aa: CSARTGNTGELFF
cdr3_nt: TGCAGCGCGCGGACAGGGAACACCGGGGAGCTGTTTTTT

v_call: TRBV3-1/TRBV3-2
j_call: TRBJ1-2
d_call: NA
clone_size: NA
cdr3_aa: CASSPRPGQFYGYTF
cdr3_nt: TGTGCCAGCAGCCCTAGGCCAGGACAGTTCTATGGCTACACCTTC

v_call: TRBV18
j_call: TRBJ1-4
d_call: NA
clone_size: NA
cdr3_aa: CASSPSGNEKLFF
cdr3_nt: TGTGCCAGCTCACCGAGCGGGAATGAAAAACTGTTTTTT

v_call: TRBV11-3
j_call: TRBJ2-3
d_call: TRBD2
clone_size: NA
cdr3_aa: CASRGGLATDTQYF
cdr3_nt: TGTGCCAGCAGGGGGGGACTAGCCACAGATACGCAGTATTTT

v_call: TRBV4-3
j_call: TRBJ1-2
d_call: NA
clone_size: NA
cdr3_aa: CASSQVGEFYGYTF
cdr3_nt: TGCGCCAGCAGCCAAGTTGGGGAGTTCTATGGCTACACCTTC

v_call: TRBV6-4
j_call: TRBJ1-1
d_call: TRBD1
clone_size: NA
cdr3_aa: CASRITGVSTEAFF
cdr3_nt: TGTGCCAGCAGGATAACAGGGGTGAGCACTGAAGCTTTCTTT

v_call: TRBV24-1
j_call: TRBJ2-1
d_call: TRBD2
clone_size: NA
cdr3_aa: CATSDSLAGSYNEQFF
cdr3_nt: TGTGCCACCAGTGACTCACTAGCGGGTTCCTACAATGAGCAGTTCTTC

v_call: TRBV5-5
j_call: TRBJ1-3
d_call: NA
clone_size: NA
cdr3_aa: CASRVELSGNTIYF
cdr3_nt: TGTGCCAGCAGAGTCGAGTTATCTGGAAACACCATATATTTT

v_call: TRBV5-4
j_call: TRBJ2-1
d_call: NA
clone_size: NA
cdr3_aa: CASSSLPHSGEQFF
cdr3_nt: TGTGCCAGCAGCTCCCTCCCCCATAGCGGAGAGCAGTTCTTC

v_call: TRBV5-1
j_call: TRBJ2-1
d_call: TRBD2
clone_size: NA
cdr3_aa: CATGRERDDNEQFF
cdr3_nt: TGCGCCACCGGGAGGGAGCGGGATGACAATGAGCAGTTCTTC

v_call: TRBV11-3
j_call: TRBJ2-1
d_call: NA
clone_size: few
cdr3_aa: CASSLWTYNEQFF
cdr3_nt: TGTGCCAGCAGCTTATGGACTTACAATGAGCAGTTCTTC

v_call: TRBV5-5
j_call: TRBJ2-3
d_call: TRBD1
clone_size: few
cdr3_aa: CASSLGTGFTPTDTQYF
cdr3_nt: TGTGCCAGCAGCTTGGGGACAGGGTTCACTCCCACAGATACGCAGTATTTT

v_call: TRBV21-1
j_call: TRBJ2-3
d_call: NA
clone_size: NA
cdr3_aa: CASSPRTVPSSTDTQYF
cdr3_nt: TGTGCCAGCAGCCCCCGGACAGTCCCGTCGAGCACAGATACGCAGTATTTT

v_call: TRBV5-8
j_call: TRBJ2-1
d_call: NA
clone_size: NA
cdr3_aa: CASSPLGLSYNEQFF
cdr3_nt: TGTGCCAGCAGTCCCCTTGGGCTCTCCTACAATGAGCAGTTCTTC

v_call: TRBV2
j_call: TRBJ1-1
d_call: NA
clone_size: NA
cdr3_aa: CASSDRTEAFF
cdr3_nt: TGTGCCAGCAGTGATCGCACTGAAGCTTTCTTT

v_call: TRBV29-1
j_call: TRBJ2-1
d_call: NA
clone_size: NA
cdr3_aa: CSVIPGFNEQFF
cdr3_nt: TGCAGCGTCATACCGGGTTTCAATGAGCAGTTCTTC

v_call: TRBV6-2/TRBV6-3
j_call: TRBJ1-5
d_call: NA
clone_size: NA
cdr3_aa: CASSYQPGQPQHF
cdr3_nt: TGTGCCAGCAGTTACCAACCCGGTCAGCCCCAGCATTTT

v_call: TRBV5-1
j_call: TRBJ2-5
d_call: TRBD2
clone_size: few
cdr3_aa: CASSSGEAGGVTQYF
cdr3_nt: TGCGCCAGCAGCTCGGGCGAGGCGGGAGGGGTGACCCAGTACTTC

v_call: TRBV7-8
j_call: TRBJ2-1
d_call: TRBD2
clone_size: NA
cdr3_aa: CASSLVGASGLSYNEQFF
cdr3_nt: TGTGCCAGCAGCTTAGTCGGGGCTAGCGGACTCTCCTACAATGAGCAGTTCTTC

v_call: TRBV5-5
j_call: TRBJ1-5
d_call: TRBD1
clone_size: once
cdr3_aa: CASSSWDREQPQHF
cdr3_nt: TGTGCCAGCAGCTCCTGGGACAGGGAACAGCCCCAGCATTTT

v_call: TRBV5-4
j_call: TRBJ1-2
d_call: NA
clone_size: NA
cdr3_aa: CASSLETGGGYTF
cdr3_nt: TGTGCCAGCAGCTTGGAGACTGGGGGGGGCTACACCTTC